The present T cell receptor beta chain was sequenced within a study of blood T cell repertoires in COVID-19. This clone was recorded once. The data were produced by immunoSEQ multiplex PCR, yet TCRdb's version contains in-frame clones alone and is incomplete. Here the sample spans about 300,000 clones, around 82% being singletons. The V and J ends lost 0 bases and 7 bases, in that order; junction bases with no gene match: 9. CDR3 length equals 16 residues. Germline assignment: CDR1 SGHKS and CDR2 YYEKEE (reference sequence). Sequencing input: peripheral blood. The sequence came from a woman in her fifties or sixties with acute or convalescent COVID-19. This rearrangement joins TRBV5-5 to TRBJ1-4, with 7 positions matching TRBD1. In nucleotides, the CDR3 is TGTGCCAGCAGCTTGGGGGACAGTAGCATAATTGAAAAACTGTTTTTT. Translated, it gives CASSLGDSSIIEKLFF.